The clone carrying this T cell receptor (beta chain) was counted between two and nine times. Its antigen is undetermined. This entry comes from a study of beta chain features in type 1 diabetes. Reverse transcribing all isolated RNA meant expressed TCRB transcripts were sequenced. TCRdb keeps only in-frame clones here, not all; method: immunoSEQ multiplex PCR. The table lists about 220,000 clones, approximately 10% of them singletons. Overall study results and limits: In comparison with healthy donors, patients had naive, central memory and Treg TCRB repertoires that appeared more similar. All four CD4+ subsets of Type 1 diabetes patients contained TCRB CDR3s that were moderately but significantly shorter.

Donors contributed one heparinised blood draw apiece, averaging about 110 mL. Sorting of CD4+ naive, central memory, regulatory and stem cell-like memory cells was performed via CD45RO/CCR7/CD25/CD127/CD95/CD27. The CDR3 runs 14 residues. Germline lookup yields CDR1 LGHNT and CDR2 FRNRAP. V lost 5 bases and J lost 3, with 12 bases in between. The sample was central memory CD4+ T cells from blood. The sequence came from a young man in good health. The chain combines TRBV12-5 with TRBJ2-3; D is unclear. The CDR3 is CASGPSLSTDTQYF. CDR3 bases: TGTGCTAGTGGTCCCTCCTTGTCAACAGATACGCAGTATTTT. Complete variable domain (other parts from reference TRBV12-5 and TRBJ2-3): DARVTQTPRHKVTEMGQEVTMRCQPILGHNTVFWYRQTMMQGLELLAYFRNRAPLDDSGMPKDRFSAEMPDATLATLKIQPSEPRDSAVYFCASGPSLSTDTQYFGPGTRLTVL.